The rows below give T cell receptor beta chains drawn from one sample of a study of T cells after posttransplantation cyclophosphamide. Here immunoSEQ multiplex PCR was the method, and the copy in TCRdb shows in-frame clones only, minus some. The sample shows about 11,000 clones, 86% of them seen only once. The sequences come from CD4+ T cells sorted from PBMCs, collected after allogeneic stem cell transplant with posttransplant cyclophosphamide. The receptors were sampled from a male patient aged 30 to 40 who received an allogeneic stem cell transplant from a related donor, was CMV-positive, and had acute GVHD only. The graft donor may be the source of some T cells. CDR3s include the opening cysteine and the closing phenylalanine or tryptophan. The D gene is left open where the match is weak. The size of a clone is reported for some rows only, either as once, few or many, or as a class for expanded clones.

abundance | j_gene | d_gene | v_gene | CDR3nt | CDR3aa
. | TRBJ2-3 | TRBD2 | TRBV28 | TGTGCCAGCAGTTTGGATATAGCGGGGGGGGCAGATACGCAGTATTTT | CASSLDIAGGADTQYF
. | TRBJ2-7 | TRBD2 | TRBV4-3 | TGCGCCAGCAGCCAAGAGGTACTAGCGGGGGCCTACGAGCAGTACTTC | CASSQEVLAGAYEQYF
once | TRBJ1-3 | . | TRBV9 | TGTGCCAGCAGCGTAGGATCTCAGAACAGTGGAAACACCATATATTTT | CASSVGSQNSGNTIYF
. | TRBJ1-6 | TRBD1 | TRBV5-5 | TGTGCCAGCAGCTGGGACAGTCACCCACCCCTCCACTTT | CASSWDSHPPLHF
. | TRBJ1-6 | . | TRBV28 | TGTGCCAGCAGTTTATCCCTCTTGATAGGGGTGTATAATTCACCCCTCCACTTT | CASSLSLLIGVYNSPLHF
. | TRBJ2-1 | . | TRBV5-1 | TGCGCCAGCAGCGCTCAATCGAGGGCCAATGAGCAGTTCTTC | CASSAQSRANEQFF
. | TRBJ2-5 | . | TRBV28 | TGTGCCAGCAGTAAACAGGGACCTGAGACCCAGTACTTC | CASSKQGPETQYF
. | TRBJ1-5 | . | TRBV6-1 | TGTGCCAGCATTGAGGCAGGGAGGGATCAGCCCCAGCATTTT | CASIEAGRDQPQHF
. | TRBJ2-5 | . | TRBV5-1 | TGCGCCAGCAGCTCGCGGTATTCGTACCAAGAGACCCAGTACTTC | CASSSRYSYQETQYF
. | TRBJ1-4 | . | TRBV19 | TGTGCCAGTAGTCTCCGTTCCGGAACTAATGAAAAACTGTTTTTT | CASSLRSGTNEKLFF
. | TRBJ2-1 | TRBD1 | TRBV6-1 | TGTGCCAGCAGTGAGTGGCAGGGGGCCAATGAGCAGTTCTTC | CASSEWQGANEQFF
. | TRBJ2-1 | . | TRBV7-9 | TGTGCCAGCAGCTCTGGAGACTACAATGAGCAGTTCTTC | CASSSGDYNEQFF
. | TRBJ2-7 | . | TRBV30 | TGTGCCTGGAGCGGCGGGGGGGACAGGGGGCAGTACTTC | CAWSGGGDRGQYF
. | TRBJ2-3 | TRBD1 | TRBV5-1 | TGCGCCAGCAGCTTGGGTGGACAGGGGACAGATACGCAGTATTTT | CASSLGGQGTDTQYF
. | TRBJ2-4 | TRBD2 | TRBV4-1 | TGCGCCAGCAGCCCCCTAGCGGGGGGGCCTCTAGCCAAAAACATTCAGTACTTC | CASSPLAGGPLAKNIQYF
. | TRBJ2-1 | TRBD2 | TRBV4-2 | TGTGCCAGCAGCCCCCGGTGGCGGGAGTACAATGAGCAGTTCTTC | CASSPRWREYNEQFF
. | TRBJ1-2 | . | TRBV6-6 | TGTGCCAGCACCCAGAATAACTATGGCTACACCTTC | CASTQNNYGYTF
. | TRBJ2-7 | . | TRBV15 | TGTGCCACCAGCCGGCCAGGGGCCTACGAGCAGTACTTC | CATSRPGAYEQYF
. | TRBJ2-5 | . | TRBV7-6 | TGTGCCAGCAGCCCAGGAGAGACCCAGTACTTC | CASSPGETQYF
once | TRBJ1-6 | . | TRBV30 | TGTGCCTGGAGTCTGACATATAATTCACCCCTCCACTTT | CAWSLTYNSPLHF
. | TRBJ2-1 | TRBD2 | TRBV4-2 | TGTGCCAGCAGCCAAACCCTACTAGCGGGCTCCTACAATGAGCAGTTCTTC | CASSQTLLAGSYNEQFF
. | TRBJ1-2 | TRBD1 | TRBV4-3 | TGCGCCAGCAGCCCAGCTCCTTCCGGGACAGGGGGGTATGGCTACACCTTC | CASSPAPSGTGGYGYTF
. | TRBJ1-3 | TRBD1 | TRBV7-2 | TGTGCCAGCAGCTTGGGCCCCGGGACAGCTGGAAACACCATATATTTT | CASSLGPGTAGNTIYF
. | TRBJ1-1 | . | TRBV5-1 | TGCGCCAGCAGCGTGACAGCGAACACTGAAGCTTTCTTT | CASSVTANTEAFF
. | TRBJ2-2 | . | TRBV9 | TGTGCCAGCAGCGTAGGAGGGCCCGGGAGCTCCGGGGAGCTGTTTTTT | CASSVGGPGSSGELFF
. | TRBJ2-7 | . | TRBV28 | TGTGCCAGCAGTTCAGGCCCATTGGACGAGCAGTACTTC | CASSSGPLDEQYF
. | TRBJ1-5 | TRBD1 | TRBV29-1 | TGCAGCGGTGGACAGGGTTGGAATCAGCCCCAGCATTTT | CSGGQGWNQPQHF
. | TRBJ1-2 | TRBD1 | TRBV6-4 | TGTGCCAGCAGTACCCCGGGACAGGTGAGACGCCGGGGATTTCTCTATGGCTACACCTTC | CASSTPGQVRRRGFLYGYTF
once | TRBJ2-5 | . | TRBV5-1 | TGCGCCAGCAGCCTTAGACAGGTTAGGGAGACCCAGTACTTC | CASSLRQVRETQYF
. | TRBJ1-5 | . | TRBV2 | TGTGCCAGCAGTGGAAGGAGGGTCAATCAGCCCCAGCATTTT | CASSGRRVNQPQHF
. | TRBJ2-3 | . | TRBV5-6 | TGTGCCAGCAGCTTCGGGGGGCGGGTCACAGATACGCAGTATTTT | CASSFGGRVTDTQYF
once | TRBJ2-5 | . | TRBV25-1 | TGTGCCAGCAGTGATCCTTACGGGACCCAGTACTTC | CASSDPYGTQYF
. | TRBJ1-6 | TRBD1 | TRBV10-2 | TGCACCAGCCGGGACAGGAATTCACCCCTCCACTTT | CTSRDRNSPLHF
. | TRBJ2-7 | TRBD1 | TRBV10-3 | TGTGCCATCAGTGCCGGGACAGGTACCCACGAGCAGTACTTC | CAISAGTGTHEQYF
. | TRBJ2-7 | TRBD1 | TRBV5-1 | TGCGCCAGCAGCTACACAGGGGATGGCGACGAGCAGTACTTC | CASSYTGDGDEQYF
once | TRBJ1-6 | TRBD1 | TRBV28 | TGTGCCAGCAGTTCTGGACAGGGGGGGGCCTATAATTCCCCCCTCCACTTT | CASSSGQGGAYNSPLHF
. | TRBJ2-3 | . | TRBV5-1 | TGCGCCAGCAGCGGTGTCATAGAAGATACGCAGTATTTT | CASSGVIEDTQYF
. | TRBJ1-1 | . | TRBV28 | TGTGCCACCGAGGACAGTTTGAACACTGAAGCTTTCTTT | CATEDSLNTEAFF
. | TRBJ2-1 | TRBD2 | TRBV5-1 | TGCGCCAGCAGCCCCTTTCTCAGCGGGGGGTCGAGCAATGAGCAGTTCTTC | CASSPFLSGGSSNEQFF
. | TRBJ1-2 | TRBD1 | TRBV6-1 | TGTGCCAGCAGCCCCACAGGGGCGAACTATGGCTACACCTTC | CASSPTGANYGYTF
. | TRBJ1-2 | . | TRBV6-6 | TGTGCCAGCAGTACCAGGGGTTCAACTAACTATGGCTACACCTTC | CASSTRGSTNYGYTF
. | TRBJ1-2 | TRBD1 | TRBV5-4 | TGTGCCAGCAGCCTAGGACAGGGGACTCCCTATGGCTACACCTTC | CASSLGQGTPYGYTF
. | TRBJ1-1 | . | TRBV5-1 | TGCGCCAGCAGCTTGGGGCGGGCAGGACGTACTGAAGCTTTCTTT | CASSLGRAGRTEAFF